This T cell receptor (beta chain) is drawn from a study of T-cell memory formation after mild COVID-19. Notes on the study in general: Some clones that responded turned up in pre-infection memory, which suggests that cross-reactive memory joined in.

In this sample, this clonotype turned up many times. No antigen is known for it. TCRdb independently ran MiXCR on the 5' RACE reads; one entry per CDR3 protein. The table includes roughly 340,000 distinct CDR3 sequences, approximately 15% detected once. The CDR3 totals 14 residues. V was trimmed by 2 bases and J by 7 bases, leaving 12 bases between them. This TCR came from a man between 18 and 29 years old who had mild COVID-19 (a few samples of this study predate the infection). Cell type and time point are not known. V gene TRBV23-1 combines with J gene TRBJ2-4; D call uncertain. TRBV23-1 is sorted into the ORF group, with uncertain function. The specimen sequenced was PBMCs or a T cell subset sorted from them (not recorded which). CDR3 bases: TGCGCCAGCAGTCAAGTAACAAATGGGAACATTCAGTACTTC. This translates into CASSQVTNGNIQYF.